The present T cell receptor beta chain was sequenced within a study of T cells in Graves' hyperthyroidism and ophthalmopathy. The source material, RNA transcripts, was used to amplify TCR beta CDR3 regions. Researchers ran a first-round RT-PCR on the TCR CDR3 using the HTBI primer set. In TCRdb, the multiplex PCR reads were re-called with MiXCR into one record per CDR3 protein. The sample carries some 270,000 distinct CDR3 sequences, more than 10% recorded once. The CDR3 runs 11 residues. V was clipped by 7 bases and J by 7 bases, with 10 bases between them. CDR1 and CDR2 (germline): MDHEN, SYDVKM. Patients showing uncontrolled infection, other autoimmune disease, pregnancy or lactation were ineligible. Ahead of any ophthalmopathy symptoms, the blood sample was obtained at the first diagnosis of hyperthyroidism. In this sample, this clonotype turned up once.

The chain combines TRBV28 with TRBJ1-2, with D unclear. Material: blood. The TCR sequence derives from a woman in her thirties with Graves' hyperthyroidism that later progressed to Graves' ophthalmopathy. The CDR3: CASISRSGYTF. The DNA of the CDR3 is TGTGCCAGCATTTCACGGTCTGGCTACACCTTC.